The clone carrying this T cell receptor beta chain was seen ten or more times. This specimen comes from a study of T cells of healthy individuals. Using its own MiXCR run on the 5' RACE reads, TCRdb lists one record per CDR3 protein. The repertoire includes 75,000 to 95,000 distinct CDR3 sequences, about 4.8% of them detected once, and around 7.6% sits in the top ten. The CDR3 is 16 amino acids. With 4 bases clipped from V and 3 bases from J, the junction kept 4 bases outside the gene matches. Per the germline V gene, CDR1 is LGHDT and CDR2 is YNNKEL (reference sequence). V and J are TRBV3-1 and TRBJ2-1; TRBD2 aligns across 12 bases. The receptor comes from a female donor in good health. The CDR3 DNA is TGTGCCAGCAGCCTGGGACTAGCGGGCGACTACAATGAGCAGTTCTTC. This codes for CASSLGLAGDYNEQFF.